These T cell receptor beta chains were read from a single sample in a study of blood T cell repertoires in COVID-19. The data were produced by immunoSEQ multiplex PCR, yet TCRdb's version contains in-frame clones alone and is incomplete. The sample shows 150,000 to 200,000 clones, 90% to 95% of them seen only once. Material: peripheral blood. The receptors were gathered from a woman aged 55-70 years with COVID-19, enrolled during active disease. Both conserved end residues are part of each CDR3. The D gene is left open where the match is weak. A clone size is listed for some rows: how often the clone was seen (once, few, many), or a class if it is expanded.

abundance	d_gene	j_gene	v_gene	CDR3aa	CDR3nt
.	.	TRBJ2-7	TRBV6-5	CASSYSGGTSSYEQYF	TGTGCCAGCAGTTACTCTGGGGGCACGAGCTCCTACGAGCAGTACTTC
.	.	TRBJ1-2	TRBV5-1	CASSLFPGDPLYGYTF	TGCGCCAGCAGCTTGTTCCCCGGAGACCCACTTTATGGCTACACCTTC
.	.	TRBJ1-2	TRBV11-2	CASSIRGRGMNGYTF	TGTGCCAGCAGCATCCGAGGGAGGGGGATGAATGGCTACACCTTC
once	.	TRBJ1-4	TRBV19	CASSISRSNEKLFF	TGTGCCAGTAGTATCTCTAGGTCTAATGAAAAACTGTTTTTT
once	.	TRBJ1-5	TRBV12-3/TRBV12-4	CASSSGIQPQHF	TGTGCCAGCAGTTCAGGTATTCAGCCCCAGCATTTT
.	.	TRBJ1-4	TRBV4-3	CASSQDKRRGPNEKLFF	TGCGCCAGCAGCCAAGATAAGAGGCGGGGTCCGAATGAAAAACTGTTTTTT
.	.	TRBJ1-4	TRBV18	CASSPQLGVEKLFF	TGTGCCAGCTCACCACAATTAGGAGTCGAAAAACTGTTTTTT
.	.	TRBJ1-1	TRBV14	CASSPQLGEVAEAFF	TGTGCCAGCAGCCCCCAGCTTGGGGAGGTCGCTGAAGCTTTCTTT
.	TRBD1	TRBJ1-2	TRBV4-1	CASSQGATGLNYGYTF	TGCGCCAGCAGCCAAGGCGCGACAGGGTTAAACTATGGCTACACCTTC
once	.	TRBJ2-7	TRBV7-9	CASSLERSSYEQYF	TGTGCCAGCAGCTTAGAGAGGAGCTCCTACGAGCAGTACTTC
.	TRBD1	TRBJ1-5	TRBV19	CASSSLRGAEPQHF	TGTGCCAGTTCAAGTCTCAGGGGGGCGGAGCCCCAGCATTTT
.	.	TRBJ2-1	TRBV9	CASSVVSGYDEQFF	TGTGCCAGCAGCGTAGTTTCAGGCTATGATGAGCAGTTCTTC
.	.	TRBJ1-2	TRBV6-5	CASSYYGGNYGYTF	TGTGCCAGCAGTTACTACGGGGGGAACTATGGCTACACCTTC
.	.	TRBJ1-2	TRBV10-3	CAISETPVSYGYTF	TGTGCCATCAGTGAGACCCCGGTTTCCTATGGCTACACCTTC
.	.	TRBJ1-1	TRBV19	CASSEQGNTEAFF	TGTGCCAGTAGTGAACAGGGCAACACTGAAGCTTTCTTT
.	.	TRBJ2-1	TRBV5-6	CASSLAGGVGSYNEQFF	TGTGCCAGCAGCTTGGCCGGAGGGGTGGGTTCCTACAATGAGCAGTTCTTC
.	TRBD1	TRBJ1-2	TRBV7-8	CASSPGQGYGYTF	TGTGCCAGCAGCCCGGGACAGGGGTATGGCTACACCTTC
.	TRBD1	TRBJ1-6	TRBV7-2	CASSLALMGQGNSPLHF	TGTGCCAGCAGCTTAGCGCTGATGGGACAGGGCAATTCACCCCTCCACTTT
.	.	TRBJ1-1	TRBV30	CAWSVSLNTEAFF	TGTGCCTGGAGTGTATCATTGAACACTGAAGCTTTCTTT
.	.	TRBJ1-1	TRBV6-5	CASSFRLGGAFF	TGTGCCAGCAGTTTTCGACTCGGTGGAGCTTTCTTT
.	.	TRBJ2-3	TRBV5-4	CASSIILDTTDTQYF	TGTGCCAGCAGCATTATCTTAGACACCACAGATACGCAGTATTTT
.	TRBD2	TRBJ2-1	TRBV5-4	CASSAGGASYNEQFF	TGTGCCAGCAGCGCCGGGGGGGCCTCCTACAATGAGCAGTTCTTC
.	TRBD1	TRBJ1-4	TRBV29-1	CSVAAGGREKLFF	TGCAGCGTCGCGGCAGGGGGAAGGGAAAAACTGTTTTTT
.	.	TRBJ1-2	TRBV5-4	CASSLGVSLRYGYTF	TGTGCCAGCAGCTTAGGGGTTTCCCTTAGGTATGGCTACACCTTC
.	.	TRBJ1-2	TRBV11-2	CASSTSSRQAALYGYTF	TGTGCCAGCAGTACCAGTTCCCGACAGGCGGCTCTTTATGGCTACACCTTC
few	.	TRBJ1-2	TRBV7-2	CASSSNQGSILYGYTF	TGTGCCAGCAGCTCGAACCAGGGTAGTATTCTCTATGGCTACACCTTC